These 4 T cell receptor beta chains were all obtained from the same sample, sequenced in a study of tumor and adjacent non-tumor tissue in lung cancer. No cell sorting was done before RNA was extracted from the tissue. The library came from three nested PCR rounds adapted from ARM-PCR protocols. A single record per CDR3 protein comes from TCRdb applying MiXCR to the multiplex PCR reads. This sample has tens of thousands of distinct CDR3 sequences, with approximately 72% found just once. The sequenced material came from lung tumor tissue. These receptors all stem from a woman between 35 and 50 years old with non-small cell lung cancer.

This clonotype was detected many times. The CDR3 region is CSGMTASYGYTF. DNA for the CDR3: TGCAGCGGAATGACAGCCTCCTATGGCTACACCTTC. This chain links TRBV29-1 with TRBJ1-2, with a weak D call TRBD1 (5 bases). CDR1 is SQVTM, CDR2 ANQGSEA, per germline. Trimming pared 7 bases from V and 4 bases from J, leaving 13 bases between. The CDR3 spans 12 residues.

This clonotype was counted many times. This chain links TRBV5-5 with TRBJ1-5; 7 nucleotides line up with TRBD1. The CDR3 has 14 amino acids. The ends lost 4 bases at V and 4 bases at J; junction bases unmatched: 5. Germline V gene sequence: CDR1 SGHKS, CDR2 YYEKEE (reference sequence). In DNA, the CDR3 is TGTGCCAGCAGCCCATTACAGGGGAATCAGCCCCAGCATTTT. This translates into CASSPLQGNQPQHF.

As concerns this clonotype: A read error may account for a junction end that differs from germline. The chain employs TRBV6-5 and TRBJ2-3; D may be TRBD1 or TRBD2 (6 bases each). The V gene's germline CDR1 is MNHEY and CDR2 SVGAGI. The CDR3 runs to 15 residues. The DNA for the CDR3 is TGTCCCAGCAGTTACCGGCCGGGGGCAGAAGATACACAGTATTTT. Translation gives CPSSYRPGAEDTQYF.

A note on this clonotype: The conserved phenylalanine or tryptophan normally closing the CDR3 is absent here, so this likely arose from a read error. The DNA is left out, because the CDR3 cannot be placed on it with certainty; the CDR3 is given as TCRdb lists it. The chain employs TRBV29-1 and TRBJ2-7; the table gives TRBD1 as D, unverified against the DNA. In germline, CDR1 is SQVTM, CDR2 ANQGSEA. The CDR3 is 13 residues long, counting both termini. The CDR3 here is CSVAGQGRYDQYS.